These 26 T cell receptor beta chains originate from one sample sequenced in a study of blood T cell repertoires in COVID-19 (dated by TCRdb to 2020 to 2021). Libraries came from the immunoSEQ multiplex PCR assay. TCRdb took over this immuneACCESS table, retaining in-frame rearrangements with V and J assigned. Such tables are incomplete; in checked studies, under half of the missing clones stem from an unresolved V gene, and the remainder is unexplained. In all, the sample holds 150,000 to 200,000 clones, and 70% to 90% of those were seen once. The ten largest clonotypes hold 0.77% of the sample. Sequenced sample: PBMCs or T cells enriched from blood (not recorded which). The receptors here all came from a young woman who had recovered from COVID-19.

In this sample, this clone turned up a few times. V and J are TRBV30 and TRBJ1-5; no definite D call. CDR1 is GTSNPN and CDR2 is SVGIG in the germline V gene (reference sequence). The CDR3 totals 13 residues. V lost 1 base and J lost 0, with 4 bases in between. The CDR3 region has the DNA TGTGCCTGGAGTGATAGTAGCAATCAGCCCCAGCATTTT. Its protein product is CAWSDSSNQPQHF.

This chain joins TRBV2 and TRBJ1-2; D ambiguous. Trimming took off 6 bases at V and 5 bases at J, with 16 bases between the two ends. The CDR3 is 14 amino acids. CDR1 SNHLY and CDR2 FYNNEI come from the germline V gene. DNA of the CDR3: TGTGCCAGCAGCGGAGGAGGGAAACCTTATGGCTACACCTTC. This codes for CASSGGGKPYGYTF.

Notes on this clone: The sample has other DNA sequences that encode this CDR3 too. The DNA for the CDR3 is TGCAGTGCTAGTAGGACTAGCGGGAGCACAGATACGCAGTATTTT. This encodes CSASRTSGSTDTQYF. The chain is built from TRBV20-1 and TRBJ2-3; TRBD2 agrees at 11 bases. The junction had 2 bases not matched to a gene; V was cut back by 3 bases and J by 0 bases. Germline V CDR1 and CDR2: DFQATT, SNEGSKA (reference sequence). The CDR3 extends over 15 amino acids.

The chain joins TRBV28 to TRBJ2-5; D is unclear. This CDR3 comprises 16 residues. Between the trimmed V and J ends, which lost 4 bases and 0 bases, there was a span of 15 bases. Germline CDR1 is MDHEN and CDR2 is SYDVKM. The chain's CDR3 is CASSSHRLGNQETQYF. CDR3 coding DNA: TGTGCCAGCAGTTCCCACCGCCTGGGCAACCAAGAGACCCAGTACTTC.

J is TRBJ2-7 and V is TRBV9; 9 positions match TRBD1. J was trimmed by 4 bases and V by 3 bases; bases with no gene match: 5. CDR1 SGDLS and CDR2 YYNGEE come from the germline V gene. The CDR3 sequence is 14 residues long. This CDR3 is CASSAGTGTYEQYF. DNA of the CDR3: TGTGCCAGCAGCGCTGGGACAGGGACGTACGAGCAGTACTTC.

The chain has TRBV10-3 and TRBJ1-1; TRBD1 matches 9 bases. Germline values: CDR1 ENHRY, CDR2 SYGVKD. The length of the CDR3 is 16 residues. Trimming cost V 7 bases and J 6 bases; bases outside gene matches: 15. CDR3 sequence: CAITDPGQGRGAEAFF. Here the CDR3 DNA reads TGTGCCATCACTGACCCGGGACAGGGCCGAGGGGCTGAAGCTTTCTTT.

This chain links TRBV28 with TRBJ2-3; D ambiguous. The CDR3 has 13 amino acids. V shed 5 bases and J shed 2 bases, with 8 bases lying between them. CDR1 MDHEN and CDR2 SYDVKM come from the germline V gene. The CDR3, as DNA: TGTGCCAGCAGTGTAACAGACACAGATACGCAGTATTTT. This codes for CASSVTDTDTQYF.

The V call is TRBV5-6, the J call TRBJ1-1; D gene ambiguous. Trimming removed 0 bases at V and 0 bases at J, with 9 bases between. The germline V gene encodes CDR1 SGHDT and CDR2 YYEEEE. The CDR3 consists of 15 residues. The CDR3 bases are TGTGCCAGCAGCTTGGCGGGTCAAATGAACACTGAAGCTTTCTTT. Protein sequence: CASSLAGQMNTEAFF.

This chain connects TRBV10-1 to TRBJ2-7; 9 nucleotides match TRBD2. CDR3 length: 16 amino acids. Germline V gene sequence: CDR1 WNHNN, CDR2 SYGVQD (reference sequence). After removal of 5 bases from V and 4 bases from J, the junction contained 12 bases not matched to a gene. The CDR3 sequence: CASSPEGGGRDYEQYF. The DNA of the CDR3 is TGCGCCAGCAGTCCGGAGGGTGGCGGGAGGGATTACGAGCAGTACTTC.

The V and J genes are TRBV9 and TRBJ2-1, with a tentative D call TRBD1 (5 bases). V gave up 3 bases and J gave up 3 bases, with 13 bases separating them. Germline V lookup: CDR1 SGDLS, CDR2 YYNGEE. The CDR3 is 15 residues long. CDR3 loop: CASSDGRTLYNEQFF. The CDR3 DNA reads TGTGCCAGCAGCGATGGTAGGACACTCTACAATGAGCAGTTCTTC. Supplemented by reference TRBV9 and TRBJ2-1, the full variable domain reads DSGVTQTPKHLITATGQRVTLRCSPRSGDLSVYWYQQSLDQGLQFLIQYYNGEERAKGNILERFSAQQFPDLHSELNLSSLELGDSALYFCASSDGRTLYNEQFFGPGTRLTVL.

The chain is built from TRBV5-1 and TRBJ2-7, with D unresolved. This CDR3 is built from 14 residues. Deletions cut 4 bases from V and 0 bases from J, with 11 bases between. Per germline, CDR1 SGHRS and CDR2 YFSETQ. CDR3 sequence reads: CASSPQVGSYEQYF. In DNA, the CDR3 is TGCGCCAGCAGCCCTCAGGTTGGCTCCTACGAGCAGTACTTC.

The chain has TRBV6-5 and TRBJ1-1; the match to TRBD1 covers 8 bases. The CDR3 is made up of 13 amino acids. CDR1 and CDR2 from the germline V gene are MNHEY and SVGAGI. Germline trimming cut 11 bases from V and 2 bases from J; bases unmatched to any gene: 7. The CDR3 sequence is CAANRGKNTEAFF. The CDR3 DNA is TGTGCCGCGAACAGGGGGAAAAACACTGAAGCTTTCTTT.

CDR3 nucleotides: TGTGCCAGCAGCCAACGGGGTCCCGGGGAAGAAAAACTGTTTTTT. Translation gives CASSQRGPGEEKLFF. V and J are TRBV3-1 (or the pseudogene TRBV3-2) and TRBJ1-4; D unresolved. The V end lost 2 bases, the J end lost 8 bases, and 15 bases lay between the germline ends. Germline CDR1 and CDR2: LGHDT and YNNKEL (reference sequence). The CDR3 is 15 amino acids.

The chain combines TRBV7-9 with TRBJ2-5, with 7 bases matching TRBD1. The trim removed 3 bases at V and 3 bases at J, leaving 16 bases unmatched. The CDR3 sequence is 18 residues long. CDR1 and CDR2 from the germline V gene are SEHNR and FQNEAQ (reference sequence). CDR3 protein: CASSFGGQAVREEETQYF. CDR3 DNA: TGTGCCAGCAGCTTCGGTGGACAGGCCGTACGTGAGGAAGAGACCCAGTACTTC. The full variable domain, its missing parts supplied by reference TRBV7-9 and TRBJ2-5, is DTGVSQNPRHKITKRGQNVTFRCDPISEHNRLYWYRQTLGQGPEFLTYFQNEAQLEKSRLLSDRFSAERPKGSFSTLEIQRTEQGDSAMYLCASSFGGQAVREEETQYFGPGTRLLVL.

CDR3 coding DNA: TGTGCCAGCAGGACAGGGAAAAACACTGAAGCTTTCTTT. Translation: CASRTGKNTEAFF. This chain links TRBV27 with TRBJ1-1; 7 bases are a match to TRBD1. CDR3 length equals 13 residues. V trimming: 6 bases; J trimming: 2 bases; junction bases outside the gene matches: 3. Per germline, CDR1 MNHEY and CDR2 SMNVEV (reference sequence).

In this sample, this clone turned up a few times. V usage is TRBV5-1 and J usage is TRBJ2-1; 7 bases match TRBD2. Germline lookup yields CDR1 SGHRS and CDR2 YFSETQ. J gave up 9 bases and V 4 bases, and 10 bases lay outside the gene matches. The CDR3 totals 14 residues. CDR3 nucleotide sequence: TGCGCCAGCAGCCCGGGCGGGAGCACTGTTGAGCAGTTCTTC. This translates into CASSPGGSTVEQFF.

The V and J genes are TRBV2 and TRBJ1-4; no reliable D call. The length of the CDR3 is 15 residues. CDR1 is SNHLY, CDR2 FYNNEI, per germline. V lost 4 bases to trimming and J lost 8 bases, with 17 bases between them. Here the CDR3 DNA reads TGTGCCAGCAGTGGGCACGTACTGAGGGCGGAAAAACTGTTTTTT. It codes for CASSGHVLRAEKLFF.

The chain couples TRBV21-1 to TRBJ2-7; the D segment call TRBD2 is taken from the table without a DNA check. TRBV21-1 corresponds to a pseudogene. The CDR3 runs 16 residues. The chain's CDR3 is CASSKAPFADHYEQYF. The CDR3, as DNA: TGTGCCAGCAGCAAAGCCCCTTTTGCGGATCACTACGAGCAGTACTTC.

The chain carries TRBV19 and TRBJ1-2; 9 bases fit TRBD1. The CDR3 runs to 14 residues. Germline V gene lookup returns CDR1 LNHDA and CDR2 SQIVND (reference sequence). V dropped 6 bases and J dropped 2; count of bases not matched to a gene: 4. CDR3: CASRGQGLNYGYTF. The CDR3 nucleotides read TGTGCCAGTAGAGGACAGGGGTTAAACTATGGCTACACCTTC.

The V gene is TRBV27, the J gene TRBJ2-1, with D possibly TRBD2 on 6 matching bases. V was cut by 3 bases and J by 8 bases, with 14 bases left in between. The CDR3 length is 14 residues. Germline V gene lookup returns CDR1 MNHEY and CDR2 SMNVEV (reference sequence). The DNA for the CDR3 is TGTGCCAGCAGTTTCCGGGACTGGGGCGATGAGCAGTTCTTC. Translation gives CASSFRDWGDEQFF.

This rearrangement joins TRBV19 to TRBJ1-1; perhaps TRBD1 as D (6 bases). CDR1 LNHDA and CDR2 SQIVND come from the germline V gene (reference sequence). V shed 10 bases and J shed 0 bases, with 9 bases lying between them. CDR3 length: 12 residues. The CDR3 DNA is TGTGCCACCGCAGGGGTGAACACTGAAGCTTTCTTT. Translation: CATAGVNTEAFF.

The chain links TRBV21-1 to TRBJ2-2; TRBD2, as called in the table, went unchecked against the DNA. TRBV21-1 is shown as a pseudogene. This CDR3 has 14 amino acids. The CDR3: CASPRGRQPGELFF. The CDR3 bases are TGTGCCAGCCCCCGAGGAAGGCAGCCAGGGGAGCTGTTTTTT.

This clone was observed once. The V call is TRBV6-5, the J call TRBJ2-1; 8 bases line up with TRBD2. The germline gives CDR1 MNHEY, CDR2 SVGAGI. The CDR3 loop spans 12 amino acids. The junction had 5 bases not matched to a gene; V was cut back by 7 bases and J by 9 bases. The CDR3 coding sequence is TGTGCCAGCACCCGGACTAGCTCTGAGCAGTTCTTC. This gives the protein CASTRTSSEQFF.

The chain recombines TRBV7-9 with TRBJ1-3; 8 bases fit TRBD1. V was clipped by 6 bases and J by 4 bases; unmatched bases: 2. Germline CDR1 and CDR2: SEHNR and FQNEAQ (reference sequence). This CDR3 is 13 amino acids long. The CDR3 DNA follows: TGTGCCAGCAGAGACAGGGGCGGAAACACCATATATTTT. Protein: CASRDRGGNTIYF. Complete variable domain (other parts from reference TRBV7-9 and TRBJ1-3): DTGVSQNPRHKITKRGQNVTFRCDPISEHNRLYWYRQTLGQGPEFLTYFQNEAQLEKSRLLSDRFSAERPKGSFSTLEIQRTEQGDSAMYLCASRDRGGNTIYFGEGSWLTVV.

This clone was observed a handful of times. The rearrangement uses TRBV19 and TRBJ2-7; possible D gene TRBD2, 5 bases. The CDR3 consists of 15 residues. Germline V CDR1 and CDR2: LNHDA, SQIVND (reference sequence). Trimming stripped 1 base from V and 2 bases from J, with 12 bases between. The CDR3 spells CASSIATDGAYEQYF. The CDR3 DNA follows: TGTGCCAGTAGTATAGCCACGGACGGGGCCTACGAGCAGTACTTC.

The chain joins TRBV10-3 to TRBJ2-7; no clear D. The CDR3 is 12 residues long. Trimming removed 3 bases at V and 6 bases at J, with 9 bases between. CDR1 is ENHRY and CDR2 is SYGVKD in the germline V gene. In DNA, the CDR3 is TGTGCCATCAGTGACAGCGCAAGCGAGCAGTACTTC. Its protein is CAISDSASEQYF.